This T cell receptor beta chain emerged from a study of Ad26.COV2.S vaccination and SARS-CoV-2 variants. Study overall: A COV1001 Ad26.COV2.S trial-arm participant provided the sample. Intramuscular Ad26.COV2.S doses were given once or twice, 56 days apart.

Treatment indicated: around 19 received Ad26.COV2.S at low or high dose, single or two shots; roughly 5 received placebo; per-sample allocation not given. Material that was analyzed had been drawn on day 63 after the first vaccine or placebo injection. The repertoire was sequenced with immunoSEQ multiplex PCR; TCRdb's copy has only in-frame clones and lacks some. The repertoire holds fewer than 900,000 clones, with roughly 90% as singletons. The CDR3 has 14 amino acids. Germline lookup yields CDR1 SGHDT and CDR2 YYEEEE. V lost 0 bases to trimming and J lost 5 bases, with 11 bases between them. This chain uses TRBV5-6 with TRBJ2-5; no clear D. The specimen was peripheral blood, collected in a trial of Ad26.COV2.S vaccine versus placebo. This clonotype originated in a person between 18 and 65 years old who received the Ad26.COV2.S COVID-19 vaccine or a placebo. CDR3 nucleotide sequence: TGTGCCAGCAGCTTGGGAACACCCGGGGAGACCCAGTACTTC. It yields the protein CASSLGTPGETQYF.